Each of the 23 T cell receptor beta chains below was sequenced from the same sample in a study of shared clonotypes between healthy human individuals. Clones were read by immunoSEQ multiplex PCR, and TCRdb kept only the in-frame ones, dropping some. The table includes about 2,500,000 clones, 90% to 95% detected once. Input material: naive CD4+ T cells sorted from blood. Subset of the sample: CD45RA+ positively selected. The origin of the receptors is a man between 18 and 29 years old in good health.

The CDR3, as DNA: TGTGCCAGCAGTGACCACTTTGACAGGGGGGAAGGTGGCTACACCTTC. Translation gives CASSDHFDRGEGGYTF. V is TRBV6-4 and J is TRBJ1-2; TRBD1 aligns across 9 bases. This CDR3 contains 16 residues. Germline loops: CDR1 MRHNA, CDR2 SNTAGT. Trimming cost V 2 bases and J 7 bases; bases outside gene matches: 11.

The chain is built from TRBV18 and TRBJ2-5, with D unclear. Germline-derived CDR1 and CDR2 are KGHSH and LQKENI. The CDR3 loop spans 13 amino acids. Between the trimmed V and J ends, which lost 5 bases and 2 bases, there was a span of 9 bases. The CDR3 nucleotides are TGTGCCAGCTCATTTGGGGTACAAGAGACCCAGTACTTC. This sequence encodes CASSFGVQETQYF.

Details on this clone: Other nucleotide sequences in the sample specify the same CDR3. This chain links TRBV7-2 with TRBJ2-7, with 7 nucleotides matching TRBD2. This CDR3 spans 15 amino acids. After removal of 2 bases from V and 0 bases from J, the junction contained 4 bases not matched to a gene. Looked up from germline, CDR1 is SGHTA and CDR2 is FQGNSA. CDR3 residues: CASSLSGGSSYEQYF. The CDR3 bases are TGTGCCAGCAGCTTATCTGGCGGGAGCTCCTACGAGCAGTACTTC.

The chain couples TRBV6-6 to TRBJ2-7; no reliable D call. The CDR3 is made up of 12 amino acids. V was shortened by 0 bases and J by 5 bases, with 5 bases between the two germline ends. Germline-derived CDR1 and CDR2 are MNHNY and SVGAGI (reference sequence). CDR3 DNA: TGTGCCAGCAGTTACTCGACTCACGAGCAGTACTTC. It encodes CASSYSTHEQYF.

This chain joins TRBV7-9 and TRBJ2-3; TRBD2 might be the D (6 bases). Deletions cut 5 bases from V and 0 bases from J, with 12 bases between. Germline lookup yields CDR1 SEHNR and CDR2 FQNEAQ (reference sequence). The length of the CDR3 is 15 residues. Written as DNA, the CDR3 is TGTGCCAGCAGCCCCAGGGCGGGGAGCACAGATACGCAGTATTTT. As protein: CASSPRAGSTDTQYF.

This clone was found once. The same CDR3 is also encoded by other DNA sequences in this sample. The DNA for the CDR3 is TGTGCCAGCAGCTTGGCCATTGGCACTGAAGCTTTCTTT. Translation: CASSLAIGTEAFF. The chain has TRBV7-9 and TRBJ1-1, with D uncertain. The CDR3 contains 13 residues. Between the trimmed V and J ends, which lost 3 bases and 4 bases, there was a span of 9 bases. Looked up from germline, CDR1 is SEHNR and CDR2 is FQNEAQ (reference sequence).

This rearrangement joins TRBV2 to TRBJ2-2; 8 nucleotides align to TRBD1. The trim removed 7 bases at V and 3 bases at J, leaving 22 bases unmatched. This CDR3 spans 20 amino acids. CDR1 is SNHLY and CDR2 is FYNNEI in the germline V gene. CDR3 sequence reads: CASTGPGTGIFSRDTGELFF. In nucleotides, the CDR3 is TGTGCCAGCACTGGGCCCGGGACAGGTATCTTTTCTCGGGACACCGGGGAGCTGTTTTTT.

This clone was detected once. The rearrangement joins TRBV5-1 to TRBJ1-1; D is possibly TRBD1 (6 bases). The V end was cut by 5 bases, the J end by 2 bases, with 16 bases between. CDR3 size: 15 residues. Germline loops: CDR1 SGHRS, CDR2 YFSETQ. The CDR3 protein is CASRYGTQINTEAFF. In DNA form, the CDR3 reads TGCGCCAGCAGATATGGGACACAAATAAACACTGAAGCTTTCTTT.

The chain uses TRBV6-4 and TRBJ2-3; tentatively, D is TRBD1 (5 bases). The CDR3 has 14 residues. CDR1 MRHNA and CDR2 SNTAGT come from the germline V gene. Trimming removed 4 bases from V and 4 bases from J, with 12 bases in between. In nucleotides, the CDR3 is TGTGCCAGCAGTGCTTCAGGGAAGGCAGATACGCAGTATTTT. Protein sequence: CASSASGKADTQYF.

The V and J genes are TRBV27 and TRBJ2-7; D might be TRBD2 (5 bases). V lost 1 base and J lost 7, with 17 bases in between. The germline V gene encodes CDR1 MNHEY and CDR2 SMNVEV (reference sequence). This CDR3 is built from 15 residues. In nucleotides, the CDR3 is TGTGCCAGCAGTTTATACGTTACGGGTCCGGGAGAGCAGTACTTC. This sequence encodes CASSLYVTGPGEQYF.

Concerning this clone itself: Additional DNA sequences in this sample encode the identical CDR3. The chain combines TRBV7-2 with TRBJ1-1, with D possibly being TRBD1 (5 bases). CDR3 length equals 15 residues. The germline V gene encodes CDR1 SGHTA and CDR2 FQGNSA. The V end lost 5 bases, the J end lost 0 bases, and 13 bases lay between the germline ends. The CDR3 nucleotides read TGTGCCAGCAGCCCCGCCGGGACGGTGAACACTGAAGCTTTCTTT. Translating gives CASSPAGTVNTEAFF.

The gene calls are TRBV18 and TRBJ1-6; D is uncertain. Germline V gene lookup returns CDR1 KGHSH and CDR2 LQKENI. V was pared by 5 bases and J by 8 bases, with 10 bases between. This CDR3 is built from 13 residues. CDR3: CASSEGLDSPLHF. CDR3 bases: TGTGCCAGCTCAGAAGGGCTTGATTCACCCCTCCACTTT.

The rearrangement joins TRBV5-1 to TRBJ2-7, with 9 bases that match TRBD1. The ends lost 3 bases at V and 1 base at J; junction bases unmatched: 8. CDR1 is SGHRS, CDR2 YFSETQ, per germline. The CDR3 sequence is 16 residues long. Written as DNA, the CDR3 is TGCGCCAGCAGCTGGGAGGGACAGGGCGCATCCTACGAGCAGTACTTC. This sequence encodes CASSWEGQGASYEQYF.

The CDR3: CSGRQSSYNEQFF. DNA for the CDR3: TGCAGCGGCCGACAGAGCTCCTACAATGAGCAGTTCTTC. The chain carries TRBV29-1 and TRBJ2-1, with a weak D call TRBD1 (5 bases). The CDR3 runs 13 residues. Germline V gives CDR1 SQVTM, CDR2 ANQGSEA. V lost 7 bases to trimming and J lost 0 bases, with 10 bases between them.

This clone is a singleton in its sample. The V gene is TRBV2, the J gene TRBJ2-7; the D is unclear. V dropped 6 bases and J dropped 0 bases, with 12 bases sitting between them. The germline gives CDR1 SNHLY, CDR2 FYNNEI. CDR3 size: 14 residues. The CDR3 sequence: CASRSRLLSYEQYF. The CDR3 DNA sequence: TGTGCCAGCAGGTCCCGCCTGCTCTCCTACGAGCAGTACTTC.

In DNA form, the CDR3 reads TGTGCCAGCAGTGCCACCTTGGCGCGGAACTCGCAGTTCTTC. Encoded protein: CASSATLARNSQFF. V is TRBV25-1 and J is TRBJ2-1; D is unresolved. V dropped 4 bases and J dropped 12 bases, with 19 bases sitting between them. This CDR3 region has 14 residues. The germline CDR1 and CDR2 sequences are MGHDK and SYGVNS.

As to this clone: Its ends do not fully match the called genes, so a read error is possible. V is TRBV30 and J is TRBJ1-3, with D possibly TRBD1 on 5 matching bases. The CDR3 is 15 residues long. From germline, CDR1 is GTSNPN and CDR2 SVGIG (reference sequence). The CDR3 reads CAWSVRQGPGNTIYF. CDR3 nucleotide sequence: TGTGCCTGGAGTGTACGTCAGGGCCCTGGGAACACCATATATTTT.

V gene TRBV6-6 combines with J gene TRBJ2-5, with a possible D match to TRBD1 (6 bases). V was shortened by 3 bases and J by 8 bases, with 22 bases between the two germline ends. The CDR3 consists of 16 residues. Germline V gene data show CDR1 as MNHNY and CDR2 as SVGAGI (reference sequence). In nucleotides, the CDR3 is TGTGCCAGCAGTTATTCAGGGGATTTCCCCCCTGGAACCCAGTACTTC. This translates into CASSYSGDFPPGTQYF.

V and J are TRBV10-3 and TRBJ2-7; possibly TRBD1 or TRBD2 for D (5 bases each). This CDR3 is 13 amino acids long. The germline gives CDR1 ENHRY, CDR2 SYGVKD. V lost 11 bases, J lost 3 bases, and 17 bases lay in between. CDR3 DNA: TGTGCCGTAGGTAGGACACGGGACTACGAGCAGTACTTC. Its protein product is CAVGRTRDYEQYF.

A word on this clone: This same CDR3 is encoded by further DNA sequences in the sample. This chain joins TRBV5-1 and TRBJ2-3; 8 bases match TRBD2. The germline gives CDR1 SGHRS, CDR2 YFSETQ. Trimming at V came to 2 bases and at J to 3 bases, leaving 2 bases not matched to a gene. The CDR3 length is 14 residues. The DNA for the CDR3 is TGCGCCAGCAGCTTCGGGACTAGGACAGATACGCAGTATTTT. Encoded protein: CASSFGTRTDTQYF.

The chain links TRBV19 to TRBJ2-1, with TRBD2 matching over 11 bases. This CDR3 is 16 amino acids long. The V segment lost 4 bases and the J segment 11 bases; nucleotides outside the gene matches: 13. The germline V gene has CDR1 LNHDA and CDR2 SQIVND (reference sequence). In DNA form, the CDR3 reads TGTGCCAGTAGTACCGGACTAGCGGGTGGGTCAGTCAAGCAGTTCTTC. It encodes CASSTGLAGGSVKQFF.

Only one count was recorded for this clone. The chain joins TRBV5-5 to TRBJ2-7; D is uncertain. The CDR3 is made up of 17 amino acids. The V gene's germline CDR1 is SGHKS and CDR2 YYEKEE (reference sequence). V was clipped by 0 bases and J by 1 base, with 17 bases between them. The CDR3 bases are TGTGCCAGCAGCTTGGTTGTTCCTCCTCACTTTTCCTACGAGCAGTACTTC. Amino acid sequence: CASSLVVPPHFSYEQYF. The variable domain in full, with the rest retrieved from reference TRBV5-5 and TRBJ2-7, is DAGVTQSPTHLIKTRGQQVTLRCSPISGHKSVSWYQQVLGQGPQFIFQYYEKEERGRGNFPDRFSARQFPNYSSELNVNALLLGDSALYLCASSLVVPPHFSYEQYFGPGTRLTVT.

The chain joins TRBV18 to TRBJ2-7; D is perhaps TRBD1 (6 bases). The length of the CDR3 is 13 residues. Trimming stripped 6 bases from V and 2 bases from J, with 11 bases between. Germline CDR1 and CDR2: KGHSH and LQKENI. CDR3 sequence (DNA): TGTGCCAGCTCCCGGACAGCCCCCTACGAGCAGTACTTC. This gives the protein CASSRTAPYEQYF. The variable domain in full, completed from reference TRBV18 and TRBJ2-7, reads NAGVMQNPRHLVRRRGQEARLRCSPMKGHSHVYWYRQLPEEGLKFMVYLQKENIIDESGMPKERFSAEFPKEGPSILRIQQVVRGDSAAYFCASSRTAPYEQYFGPGTRLTVT.